The 10 T cell receptor beta chains presented below share a single source sample, sequenced in a study of T cells after yellow fever vaccination. TCRdb passed the 5' RACE reads through MiXCR, listing each CDR3 protein once. This sample carries about 160,000 distinct CDR3 sequences, approximately 6.7% of them seen once, and the ten largest clones take approximately 2.5%. Sequences were derived from CD4+ T cells sorted from PBMCs, sampled about 5 days after the first yellow fever vaccination. These receptor sequences come from a man younger than 35 who received the YFV17D yellow fever vaccine.

This clonotype was observed many times. The V gene is TRBV5-6, the J gene TRBJ2-5; D might be TRBD1 (5 bases). This CDR3 is 13 amino acids long. V shed 2 bases and J shed 5 bases, with 10 bases lying between them. In germline, CDR1 is SGHDT, CDR2 YYEEEE. CDR3: CASSFNPGETQYF. The CDR3 coding sequence is TGTGCCAGCAGCTTTAACCCAGGGGAGACCCAGTACTTC.

This clonotype appeared many times. The V and J genes are TRBV7-2 and TRBJ1-1; unclear D gene. The ends were cut back, 1 base at V and 0 bases at J, with 12 bases in the middle. The CDR3 runs to 16 residues. Germline CDR1 and CDR2: SGHTA and FQGNSA. The CDR3 protein is CASSLGGLLLNTEAFF. In DNA form, the CDR3 reads TGTGCCAGCAGCTTAGGAGGACTCCTCTTGAACACTGAAGCTTTCTTT. The full variable domain, with the rest looked up from reference TRBV7-2 and TRBJ1-1, is GAGVSQSPSNKVTEKGKDVELRCDPISGHTALYWYRQSLGQGLEFLIYFQGNSAPDKSGLPSDRFSAERTGGSVSTLTIQRTQQEDSAVYLCASSLGGLLLNTEAFFGQGTRLTVV.

This clonotype was seen only a few times. This chain links TRBV7-3 with TRBJ2-1, with D unresolved. Germline values: CDR1 SGHTA, CDR2 FQGTGA. This CDR3 has 12 residues. Deletions cut 2 bases from V and 6 bases from J, with 5 bases between. The CDR3 here is CASSLGLNEQFF. CDR3 sequence (DNA): TGTGCCAGCAGCTTAGGTCTCAATGAGCAGTTCTTC.

There are a few counts of this clonotype. The J gene is TRBJ2-3, the V gene TRBV7-2, with D unclear. Per germline, CDR1 SGHTA and CDR2 FQGNSA. The CDR3 runs to 16 residues. Trimming removed 2 bases from V and 2 bases from J, with 14 bases in between. The CDR3 is CASSLSGLSVTDTQYF. The CDR3, as DNA: TGTGCCAGCAGCTTATCCGGCTTAAGCGTCACAGATACGCAGTATTTT.

The chain uses TRBV11-1 and TRBJ2-5, with D possibly being TRBD1 (5 bases). V was trimmed by 5 bases and J by 5 bases, leaving 27 bases between them. The CDR3 runs to 18 residues. The germline CDR1 and CDR2 sequences are SGHAT and FQDESV (reference sequence). The CDR3 nucleotides read TGTGCCAGCAGCCTAGGCCTAGGGGCCCTGCCAGGAGACGAGACCCAGTACTTC. Its protein product is CASSLGLGALPGDETQYF. Full variable domain (outside the CDR3, taken from reference TRBV11-1 and TRBJ2-5): EAEVAQSPRYKITEKSQAVAFWCDPISGHATLYWYRQILGQGPELLVQFQDESVVDDSQLPKDRFSAERLKGVDSTLKIQPAELGDSAMYLCASSLGLGALPGDETQYFGPGTRLLVL.

This clonotype was detected ten times or more. J is TRBJ1-2 and V is TRBV6-5; D not resolved. With 2 bases removed from V and 5 bases from J, the gap between germline ends came to 12 bases. The CDR3 sequence is 14 residues long. Germline V CDR1 and CDR2: MNHEY, SVGAGI. This CDR3 reads CASSYAGSRYGYTF. Written as DNA, the CDR3 is TGTGCCAGCAGTTACGCGGGGAGTCGGTATGGCTACACCTTC.

The rearrangement links TRBV13 to TRBJ2-3, with 10 positions matching TRBD2. Germline V lookup: CDR1 PRHDT, CDR2 FYEKMQ (reference sequence). The CDR3 totals 16 residues. After removal of 5 bases from V and 4 bases from J, the junction contained 9 bases not matched to a gene. The CDR3 here is CASSARAGGRPDTQYF. CDR3 in DNA: TGTGCCAGCAGCGCCCGAGCGGGGGGGCGGCCAGATACGCAGTATTTT.

This clonotype was detected a few times. V usage is TRBV6-1 and J usage is TRBJ1-2; 12 bases are shared with TRBD1. The CDR3 covers 16 residues. The V gene's germline CDR1 is MNHNS and CDR2 SASEGT. Trimming at V came to 2 bases and at J to 8 bases, leaving 9 bases not matched to a gene. CDR3: CASSELPGQGAQGYTF. The CDR3 bases are TGTGCCAGCAGTGAACTCCCGGGACAGGGGGCGCAGGGCTACACCTTC.

The rearrangement links TRBV3-1 to TRBJ1-1; D ambiguous. The CDR3 has 13 residues. The V end was cut by 1 base, the J end by 7 bases, with 10 bases between. The V gene's germline CDR1 is LGHDT and CDR2 YNNKEL (reference sequence). CDR3 bases: TGTGCCAGCAGCCAAGGTGGTAGGGATGAAGCTTTCTTT. Translating gives CASSQGGRDEAFF.

This clonotype was recorded a few times. This sequence joins TRBV5-1 and TRBJ2-2, with TRBD2 as a possible D gene (6 bases). This CDR3 region has 14 residues. Germline V CDR1 and CDR2: SGHRS, YFSETQ. With 4 bases removed from V and 7 bases from J, the gap between germline ends came to 14 bases. This chain's CDR3 is CASSGVREVGELFF. Here the CDR3 DNA reads TGCGCCAGCAGCGGGGTCAGGGAGGTCGGGGAGCTGTTTTTT.